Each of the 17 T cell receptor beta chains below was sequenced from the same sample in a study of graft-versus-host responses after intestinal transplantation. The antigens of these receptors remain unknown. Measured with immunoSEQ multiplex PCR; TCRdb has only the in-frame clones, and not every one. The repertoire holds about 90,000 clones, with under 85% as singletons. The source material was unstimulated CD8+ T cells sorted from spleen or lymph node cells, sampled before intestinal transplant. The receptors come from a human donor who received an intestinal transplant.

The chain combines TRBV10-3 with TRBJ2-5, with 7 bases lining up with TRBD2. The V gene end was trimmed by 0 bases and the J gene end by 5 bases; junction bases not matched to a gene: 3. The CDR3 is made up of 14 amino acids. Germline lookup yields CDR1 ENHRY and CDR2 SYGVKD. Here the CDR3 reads CAISESTSIETQYF. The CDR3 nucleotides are TGTGCCATCAGTGAGTCGACTAGCATTGAGACCCAGTACTTC.

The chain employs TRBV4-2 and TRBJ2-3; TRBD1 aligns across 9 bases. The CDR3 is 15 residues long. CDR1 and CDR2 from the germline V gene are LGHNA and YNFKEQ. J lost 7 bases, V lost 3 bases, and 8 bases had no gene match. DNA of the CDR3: TGTGCCAGCAGCCAGTCGGGACAGGGTTTCAATACGCAGTATTTT. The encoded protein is CASSQSGQGFNTQYF.

Here the CDR3 reads CATSRDFILTGAESKNTEAFF. The CDR3 nucleotides are TGTGCCACCAGCAGAGACTTTATTCTGACAGGGGCGGAATCGAAGAACACTGAAGCTTTCTTT. This rearrangement joins TRBV15 to TRBJ1-1; 8 bases map to TRBD1. The V gene end was trimmed by 0 bases and the J gene end by 1 base; junction bases not matched to a gene: 19. The length of the CDR3 is 21 residues. Germline lookup yields CDR1 LNHNV and CDR2 YYDKDF (reference sequence).

The CDR3 region has the DNA TGCAGTGCCCAACAGGTGACTGAAGCTTTCTTT. This encodes CSAQQVTEAFF. V gene TRBV20-1 combines with J gene TRBJ1-1; D is possibly TRBD1 (5 bases). CDR1 is DFQATT and CDR2 is SNEGSKA in the germline V gene (reference sequence). Trimming left V 6 bases short and J 5 bases short, with 10 bases between. The CDR3 has 11 residues.

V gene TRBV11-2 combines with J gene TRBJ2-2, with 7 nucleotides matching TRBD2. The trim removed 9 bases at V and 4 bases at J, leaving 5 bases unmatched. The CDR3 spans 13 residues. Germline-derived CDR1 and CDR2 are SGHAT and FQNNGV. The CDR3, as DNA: TGTGCCAGTCGCGGGGGACTCACCGGGGAGCTGTTTTTT. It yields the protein CASRGGLTGELFF.

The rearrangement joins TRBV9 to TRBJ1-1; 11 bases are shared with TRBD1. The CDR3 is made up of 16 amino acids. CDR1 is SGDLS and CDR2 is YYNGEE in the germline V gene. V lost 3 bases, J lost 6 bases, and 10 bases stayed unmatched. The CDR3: CASSALDRDRGAEAFF. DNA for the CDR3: TGTGCCAGCAGCGCCCTGGACCGGGACAGGGGGGCTGAAGCTTTCTTT.

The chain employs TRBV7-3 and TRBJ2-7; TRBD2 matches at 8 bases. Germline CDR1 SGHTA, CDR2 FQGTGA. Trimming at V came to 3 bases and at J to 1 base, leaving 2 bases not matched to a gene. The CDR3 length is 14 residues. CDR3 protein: CASSLSGGSYEQYF. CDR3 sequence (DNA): TGTGCCAGCAGCTTGAGCGGGGGATCCTACGAGCAGTACTTC.

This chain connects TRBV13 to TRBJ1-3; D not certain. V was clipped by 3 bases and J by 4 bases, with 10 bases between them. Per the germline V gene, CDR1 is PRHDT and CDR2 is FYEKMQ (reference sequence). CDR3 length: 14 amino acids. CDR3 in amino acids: CASSLQPRGNTIYF. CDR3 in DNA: TGTGCCAGCAGCTTGCAGCCCCGAGGAAACACCATATATTTT.

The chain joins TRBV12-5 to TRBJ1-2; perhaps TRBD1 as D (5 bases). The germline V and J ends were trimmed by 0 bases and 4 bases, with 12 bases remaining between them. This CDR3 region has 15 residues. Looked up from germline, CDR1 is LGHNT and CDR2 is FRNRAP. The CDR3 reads CASGLVSGNSYGYTF. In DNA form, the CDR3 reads TGTGCTAGTGGTTTGGTATCAGGGAACTCCTATGGCTACACCTTC.

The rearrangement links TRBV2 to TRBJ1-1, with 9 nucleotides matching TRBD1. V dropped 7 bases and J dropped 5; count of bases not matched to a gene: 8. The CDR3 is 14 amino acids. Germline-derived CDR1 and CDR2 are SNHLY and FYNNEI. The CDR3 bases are TGTGCCAGCAACACGGGACAGGGTCTAACTGAAGCTTTCTTT. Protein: CASNTGQGLTEAFF.

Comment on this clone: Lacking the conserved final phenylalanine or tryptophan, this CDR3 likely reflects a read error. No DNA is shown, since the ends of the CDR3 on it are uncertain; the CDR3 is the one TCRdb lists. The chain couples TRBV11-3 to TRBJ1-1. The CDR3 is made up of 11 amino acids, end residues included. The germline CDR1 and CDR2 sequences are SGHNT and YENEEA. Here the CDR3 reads CASSLEGAGIL.

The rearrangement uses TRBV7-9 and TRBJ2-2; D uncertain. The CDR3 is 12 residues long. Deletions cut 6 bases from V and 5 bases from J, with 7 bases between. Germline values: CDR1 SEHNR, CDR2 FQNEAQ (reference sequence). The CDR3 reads CASRPDTGELFF. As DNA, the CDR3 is TGTGCCAGCAGGCCGGATACCGGGGAGCTGTTTTTT.

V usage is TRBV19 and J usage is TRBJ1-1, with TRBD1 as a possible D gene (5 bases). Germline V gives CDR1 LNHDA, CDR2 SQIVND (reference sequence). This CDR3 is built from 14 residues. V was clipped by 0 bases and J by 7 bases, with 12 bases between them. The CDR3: CASSIEQERGEAFF. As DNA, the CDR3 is TGTGCCAGTAGTATAGAACAGGAAAGAGGTGAAGCTTTCTTT.

The CDR3 bases are TGTGCCAGCGGCCTGGGGGGGTCCTACAATGAGCAGTTCTTC. It translates to CASGLGGSYNEQFF. The V gene is TRBV6-5, the J gene TRBJ2-1, with 7 bases fitting TRBD2. CDR1 is MNHEY, CDR2 SVGAGI, per germline. CDR3 length equals 14 residues. After removal of 8 bases from V and 1 base from J, the junction contained 5 bases not matched to a gene.

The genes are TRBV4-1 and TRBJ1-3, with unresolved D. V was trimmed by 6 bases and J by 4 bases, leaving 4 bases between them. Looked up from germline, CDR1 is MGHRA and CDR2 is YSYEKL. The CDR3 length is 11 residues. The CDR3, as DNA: TGCGCCAGCAGTCACGGAAACACCATATATTTT. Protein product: CASSHGNTIYF.

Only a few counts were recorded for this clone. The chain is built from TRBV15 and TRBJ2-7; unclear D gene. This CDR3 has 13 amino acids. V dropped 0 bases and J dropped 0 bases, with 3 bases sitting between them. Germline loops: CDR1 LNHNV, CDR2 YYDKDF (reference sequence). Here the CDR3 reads CATSRDSSYEQYF. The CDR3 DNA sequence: TGTGCCACCAGCAGAGACAGCTCCTACGAGCAGTACTTC.

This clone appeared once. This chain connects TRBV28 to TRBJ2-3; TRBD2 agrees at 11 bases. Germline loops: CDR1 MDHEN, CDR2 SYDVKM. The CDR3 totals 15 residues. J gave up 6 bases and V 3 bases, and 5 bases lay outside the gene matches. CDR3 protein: CASSFSGRAEDTQYF. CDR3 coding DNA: TGTGCCAGCAGTTTTAGCGGGAGGGCCGAGGATACGCAGTATTTT.